This T cell receptor beta chain was found in a study of low-dose radiotherapy and immunotherapy resistance in tumors. Study overall: With cycle 1 day 1 as the start, patients took oral aspirin 300 mg daily for four cycles.

Primers targeting TRAV and TRBV primed first-strand cDNA, covering alpha and beta chains. TCRs were put through approximately 20 PCR cycles of amplification with Phusion. A constant-region primer and the V-primer adapter served as the primer pair. TCRdb itself ran the reads through MiXCR, one entry per CDR3 protein. In the table there are 60,000 to 90,000 distinct CDR3 sequences, roughly 30% of which are singletons. Germline CDR1 SGHNT, CDR2 YENEEA. Deletions cut 5 bases from V and 6 bases from J, with 20 bases between. The CDR3 loop spans 15 amino acids. This clonotype was seen repeatedly, ten times or more. As to time point: before trial treatment. All of the donors were given nivolumab, ipilimumab, aspirin, low-dose cyclophosphamide and low-dose radiotherapy as part of RACIN, a single-arm trial.

The rearrangement links TRBV11-3 to TRBJ2-7; D tentatively fits TRBD1 or TRBD2 (6 bases each). The sequence derives from a female donor with ovarian cancer. Here the sequenced sample was PBMCs, taken before treatment. The CDR3 DNA reads as TGTGCCAGCAGCCTACCCGGGGGACACCTACGCGAGCAGTACTTC. The encoded protein is CASSLPGGHLREQYF.